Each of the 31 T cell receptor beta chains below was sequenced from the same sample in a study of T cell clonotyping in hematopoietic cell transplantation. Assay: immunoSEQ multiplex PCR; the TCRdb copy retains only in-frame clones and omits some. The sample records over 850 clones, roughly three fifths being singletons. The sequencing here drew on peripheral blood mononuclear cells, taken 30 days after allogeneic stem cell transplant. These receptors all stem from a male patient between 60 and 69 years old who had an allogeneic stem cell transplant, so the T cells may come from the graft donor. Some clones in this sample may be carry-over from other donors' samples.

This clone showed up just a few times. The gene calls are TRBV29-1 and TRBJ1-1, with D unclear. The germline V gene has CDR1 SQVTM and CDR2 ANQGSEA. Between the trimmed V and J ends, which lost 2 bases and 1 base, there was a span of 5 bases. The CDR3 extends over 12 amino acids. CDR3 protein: CSVERWNTEAFF. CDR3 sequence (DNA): TGCAGCGTTGAAAGGTGGAACACTGAAGCTTTCTTT.

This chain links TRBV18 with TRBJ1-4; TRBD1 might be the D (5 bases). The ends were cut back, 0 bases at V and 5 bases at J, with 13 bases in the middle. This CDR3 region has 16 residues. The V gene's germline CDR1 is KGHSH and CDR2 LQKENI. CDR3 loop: CASSPPKGLKNEKLFF. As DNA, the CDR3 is TGTGCCAGCTCACCACCGAAGGGACTGAAGAATGAAAAACTGTTTTTT.

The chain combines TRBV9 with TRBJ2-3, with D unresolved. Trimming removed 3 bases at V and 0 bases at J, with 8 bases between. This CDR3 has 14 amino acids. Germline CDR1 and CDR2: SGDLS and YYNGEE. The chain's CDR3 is CASSAETSTDTQYF. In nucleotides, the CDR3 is TGTGCCAGCAGCGCTGAGACTAGCACAGATACGCAGTATTTT.

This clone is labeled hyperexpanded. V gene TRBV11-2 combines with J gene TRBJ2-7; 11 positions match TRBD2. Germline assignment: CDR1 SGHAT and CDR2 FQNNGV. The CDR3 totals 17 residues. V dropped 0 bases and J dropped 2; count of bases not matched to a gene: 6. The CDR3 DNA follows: TGTGCCAGCAGCTTAGAGATAGCGGGGGGGCCCGCCTACGAGCAGTACTTC. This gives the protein CASSLEIAGGPAYEQYF.

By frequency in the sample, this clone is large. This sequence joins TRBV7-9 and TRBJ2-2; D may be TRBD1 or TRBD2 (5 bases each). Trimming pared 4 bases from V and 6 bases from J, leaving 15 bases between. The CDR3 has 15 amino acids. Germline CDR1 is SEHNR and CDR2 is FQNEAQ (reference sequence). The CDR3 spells CASSSTPTGPGELFF. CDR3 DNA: TGTGCCAGCAGCTCAACCCCCACGGGGCCCGGGGAGCTGTTTTTT.

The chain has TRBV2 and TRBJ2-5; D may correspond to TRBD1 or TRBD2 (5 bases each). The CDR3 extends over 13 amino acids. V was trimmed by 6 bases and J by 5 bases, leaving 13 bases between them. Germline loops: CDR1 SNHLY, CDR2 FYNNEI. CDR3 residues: CASRGEHWETQYF. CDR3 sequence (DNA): TGTGCCAGCAGGGGGGAACATTGGGAGACCCAGTACTTC.

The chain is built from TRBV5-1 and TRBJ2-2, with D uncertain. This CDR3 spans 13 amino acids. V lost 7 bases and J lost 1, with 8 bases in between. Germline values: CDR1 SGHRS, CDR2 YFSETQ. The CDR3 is CASGWENTGELFF. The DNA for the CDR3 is TGCGCCAGCGGGTGGGAGAACACCGGGGAGCTGTTTTTT.

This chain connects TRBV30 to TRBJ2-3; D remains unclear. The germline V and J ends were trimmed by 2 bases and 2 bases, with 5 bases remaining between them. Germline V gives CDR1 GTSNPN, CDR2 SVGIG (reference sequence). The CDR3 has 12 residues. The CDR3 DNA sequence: TGTGCCTGGAGTTTTAACACAGATACGCAGTATTTT. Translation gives CAWSFNTDTQYF.

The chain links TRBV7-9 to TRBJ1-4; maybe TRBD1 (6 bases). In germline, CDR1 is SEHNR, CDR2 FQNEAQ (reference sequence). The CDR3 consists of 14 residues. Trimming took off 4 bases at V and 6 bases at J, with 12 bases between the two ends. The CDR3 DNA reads TGTGCCAGCAGCTCAGGGGAGGGCGATGAAAAACTGTTTTTT. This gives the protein CASSSGEGDEKLFF.

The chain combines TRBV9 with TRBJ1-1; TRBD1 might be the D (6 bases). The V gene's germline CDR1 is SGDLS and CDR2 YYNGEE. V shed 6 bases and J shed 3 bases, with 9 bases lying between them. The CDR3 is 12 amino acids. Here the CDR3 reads CASKRTDTEAFF. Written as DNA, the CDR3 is TGTGCCAGCAAAAGGACAGACACTGAAGCTTTCTTT.

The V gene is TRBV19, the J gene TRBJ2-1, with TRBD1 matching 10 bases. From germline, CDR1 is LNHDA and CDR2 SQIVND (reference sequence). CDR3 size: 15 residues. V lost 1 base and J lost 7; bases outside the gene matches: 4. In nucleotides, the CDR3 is TGTGCCAGTAGTATAGGACAGGGGGCTATAAATGAGCAGTTCTTC. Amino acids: CASSIGQGAINEQFF. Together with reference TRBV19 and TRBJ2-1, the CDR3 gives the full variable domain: DGGITQSPKYLFRKEGQNVTLSCEQNLNHDAMYWYRQDPGQGLRLIYYSQIVNDFQKGDIAEGYSVSREKKESFPLTVTSAQKNPTAFYLCASSIGQGAINEQFFGPGTRLTVL.

In nucleotides, the CDR3 is TGTGCCAGCAGCCCCAGGTGGGGCGGGGAGCTGTTTTTT. Its protein product is CASSPRWGGELFF. This rearrangement joins TRBV7-3 to TRBJ2-2; no definite D call. V was shortened by 5 bases and J by 7 bases, with 11 bases between the two germline ends. Germline CDR1 reads SGHTA; CDR2 reads FQGTGA. The CDR3 consists of 13 residues.

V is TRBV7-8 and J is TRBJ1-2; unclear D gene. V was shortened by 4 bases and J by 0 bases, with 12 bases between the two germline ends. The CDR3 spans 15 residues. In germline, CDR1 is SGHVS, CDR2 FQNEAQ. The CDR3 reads CASSSPEVANYGYTF. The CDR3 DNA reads TGTGCCAGCAGCTCCCCGGAGGTAGCTAACTATGGCTACACCTTC.

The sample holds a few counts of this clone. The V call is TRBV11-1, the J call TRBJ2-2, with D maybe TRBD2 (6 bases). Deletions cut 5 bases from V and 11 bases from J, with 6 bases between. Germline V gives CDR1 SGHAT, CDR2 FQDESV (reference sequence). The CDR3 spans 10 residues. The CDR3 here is CASSAGELFF. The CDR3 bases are TGTGCCAGCAGCGCGGGAGAGCTGTTTTTT.

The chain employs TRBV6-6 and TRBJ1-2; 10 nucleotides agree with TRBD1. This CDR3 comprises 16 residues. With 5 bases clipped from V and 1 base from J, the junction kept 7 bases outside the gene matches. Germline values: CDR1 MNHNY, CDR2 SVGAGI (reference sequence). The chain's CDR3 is CASSAGQGTVNYGYTF. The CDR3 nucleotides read TGTGCCAGCAGTGCGGGACAGGGGACGGTTAACTATGGCTACACCTTC.

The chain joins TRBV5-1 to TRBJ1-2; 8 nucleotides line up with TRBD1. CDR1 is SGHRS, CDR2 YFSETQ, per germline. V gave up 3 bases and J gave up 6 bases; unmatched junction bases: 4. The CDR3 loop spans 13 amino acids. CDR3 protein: CASSSGQGNGYTF. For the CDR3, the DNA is TGCGCCAGCAGCTCCGGACAGGGAAATGGCTACACCTTC.

The DNA for the CDR3 is TGTGCCAGCAGTGATTGGACAGACTATGGCTACACCTTC. This translates into CASSDWTDYGYTF. The chain joins TRBV2 to TRBJ1-2, with D possibly TRBD1 on 6 matching bases. The germline V gene has CDR1 SNHLY and CDR2 FYNNEI. Trimming shortened V by 3 bases and J by 3 bases, and 8 bases separated the two germline ends. The CDR3 runs to 13 residues.

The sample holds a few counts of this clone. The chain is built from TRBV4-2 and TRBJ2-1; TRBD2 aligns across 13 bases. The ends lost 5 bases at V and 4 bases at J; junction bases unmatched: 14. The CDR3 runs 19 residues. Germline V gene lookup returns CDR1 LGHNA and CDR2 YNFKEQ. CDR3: CASSYLGLAGDSTYNEQFF. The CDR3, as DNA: TGTGCCAGCAGCTACTTAGGACTAGCGGGGGACTCGACTTACAATGAGCAGTTCTTC.

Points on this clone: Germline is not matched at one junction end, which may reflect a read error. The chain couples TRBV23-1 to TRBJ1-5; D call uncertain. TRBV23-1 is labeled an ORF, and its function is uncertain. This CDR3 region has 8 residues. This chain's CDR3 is CASSLDPF. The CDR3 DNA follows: TGCGCCAGCAGCCTTGACCCCTTT.

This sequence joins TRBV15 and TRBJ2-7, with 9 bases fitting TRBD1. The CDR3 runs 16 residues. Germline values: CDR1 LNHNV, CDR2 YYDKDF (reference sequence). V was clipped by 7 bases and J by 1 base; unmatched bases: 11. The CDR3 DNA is TGTGCCACCACCCCGGACAGGGGTGGGAGTTCCTACGAGCAGTACTTC. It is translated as CATTPDRGGSSYEQYF.

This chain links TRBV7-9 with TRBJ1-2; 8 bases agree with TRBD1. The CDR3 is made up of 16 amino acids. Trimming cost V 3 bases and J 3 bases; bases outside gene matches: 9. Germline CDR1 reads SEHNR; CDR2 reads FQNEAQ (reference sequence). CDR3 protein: CASSLVTGAVYYGYTF. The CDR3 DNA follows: TGTGCCAGCAGCTTGGTGACAGGGGCAGTTTACTATGGCTACACCTTC.

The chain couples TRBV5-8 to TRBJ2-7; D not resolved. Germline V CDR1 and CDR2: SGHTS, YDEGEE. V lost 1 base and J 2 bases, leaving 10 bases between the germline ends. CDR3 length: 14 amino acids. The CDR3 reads CASSLWQPTYEQYF. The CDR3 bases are TGTGCCAGCAGCTTGTGGCAGCCTACCTACGAGCAGTACTTC. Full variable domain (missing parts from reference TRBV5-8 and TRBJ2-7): EAGVTQSPTHLIKTRGQQATLRCSPISGHTSVYWYQQALGLGLQFLLWYDEGEERNRGNFPPRFSGRQFPNYSSELNVNALELEDSALYLCASSLWQPTYEQYFGPGTRLTVT.

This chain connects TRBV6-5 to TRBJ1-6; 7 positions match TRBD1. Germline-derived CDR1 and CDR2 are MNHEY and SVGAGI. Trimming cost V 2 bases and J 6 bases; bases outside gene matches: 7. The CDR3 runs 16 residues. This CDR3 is CASSYAPTGSNSPLHF. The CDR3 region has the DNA TGTGCCAGCAGTTACGCCCCGACAGGGAGTAATTCACCCCTCCACTTT.

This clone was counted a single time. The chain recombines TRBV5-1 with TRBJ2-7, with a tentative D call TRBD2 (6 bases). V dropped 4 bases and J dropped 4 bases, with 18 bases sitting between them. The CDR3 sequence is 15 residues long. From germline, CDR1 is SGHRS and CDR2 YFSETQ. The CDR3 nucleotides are TGCGCCAGCAGCCCTGGGAGGATGGTCAGTTACGAGCAGTACTTC. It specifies CASSPGRMVSYEQYF.

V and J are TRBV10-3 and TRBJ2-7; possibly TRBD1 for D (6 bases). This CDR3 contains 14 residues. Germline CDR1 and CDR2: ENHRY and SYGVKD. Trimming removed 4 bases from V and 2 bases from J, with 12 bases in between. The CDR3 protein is CAISGQDNAYEQYF. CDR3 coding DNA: TGTGCCATCAGTGGACAGGACAACGCCTACGAGCAGTACTTC.

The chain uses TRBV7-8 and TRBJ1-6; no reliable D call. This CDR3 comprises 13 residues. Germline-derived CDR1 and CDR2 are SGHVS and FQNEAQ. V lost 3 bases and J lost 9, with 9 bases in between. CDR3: CASSLRAISPLHF. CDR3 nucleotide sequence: TGTGCCAGCAGCTTGAGGGCGATTTCACCCCTCCACTTT.

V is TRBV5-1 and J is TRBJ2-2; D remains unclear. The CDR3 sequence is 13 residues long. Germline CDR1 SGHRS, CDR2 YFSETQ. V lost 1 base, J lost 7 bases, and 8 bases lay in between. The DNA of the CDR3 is TGCGCCAGCAGCTTGCTCCTTGGCGGGGAGCTGTTTTTT. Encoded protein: CASSLLLGGELFF.

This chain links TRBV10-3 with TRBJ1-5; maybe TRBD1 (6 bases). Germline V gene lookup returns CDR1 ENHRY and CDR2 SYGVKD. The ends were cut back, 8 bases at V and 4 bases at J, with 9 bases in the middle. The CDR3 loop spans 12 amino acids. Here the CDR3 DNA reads TGTGCCATCCGGGGACAAAATCAGCCCCAGCATTTT. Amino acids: CAIRGQNQPQHF.

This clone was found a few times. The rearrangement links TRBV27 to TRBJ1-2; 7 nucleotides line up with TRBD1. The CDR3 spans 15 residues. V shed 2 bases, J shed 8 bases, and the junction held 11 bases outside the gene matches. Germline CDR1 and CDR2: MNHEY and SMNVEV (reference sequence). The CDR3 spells CASSLGVPRGLGYTF. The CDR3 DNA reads TGTGCCAGCAGTTTAGGGGTGCCAAGGGGGCTCGGCTACACCTTC.

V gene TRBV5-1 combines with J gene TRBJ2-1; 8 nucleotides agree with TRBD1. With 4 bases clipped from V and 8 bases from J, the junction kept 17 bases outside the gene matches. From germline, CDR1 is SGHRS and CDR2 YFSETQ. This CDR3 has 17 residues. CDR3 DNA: TGCGCCAGCAGCCCTCCAGCCCCAGGGGGCATTCGCGATGAGCAGTTCTTC. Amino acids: CASSPPAPGGIRDEQFF.

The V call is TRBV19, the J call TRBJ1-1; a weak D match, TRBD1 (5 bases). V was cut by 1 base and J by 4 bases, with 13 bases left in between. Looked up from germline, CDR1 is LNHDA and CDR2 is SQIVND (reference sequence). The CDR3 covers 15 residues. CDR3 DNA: TGTGCCAGTAGTATAGTTCAGGGACCAAGCACTGAAGCTTTCTTT. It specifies CASSIVQGPSTEAFF.